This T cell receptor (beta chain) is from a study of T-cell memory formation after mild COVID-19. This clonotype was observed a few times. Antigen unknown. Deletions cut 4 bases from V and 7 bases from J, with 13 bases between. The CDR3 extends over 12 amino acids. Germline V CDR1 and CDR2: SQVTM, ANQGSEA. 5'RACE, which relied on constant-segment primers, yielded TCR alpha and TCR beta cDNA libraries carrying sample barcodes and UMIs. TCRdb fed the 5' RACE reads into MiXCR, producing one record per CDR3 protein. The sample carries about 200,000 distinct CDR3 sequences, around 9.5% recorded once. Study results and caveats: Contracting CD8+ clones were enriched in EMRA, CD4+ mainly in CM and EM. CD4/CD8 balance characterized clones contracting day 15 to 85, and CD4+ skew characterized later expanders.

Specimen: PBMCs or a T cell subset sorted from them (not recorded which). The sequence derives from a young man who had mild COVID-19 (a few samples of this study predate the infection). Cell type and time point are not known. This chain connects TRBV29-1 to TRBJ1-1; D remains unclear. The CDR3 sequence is CSVVGTGFEAFF. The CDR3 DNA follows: TGCAGCGTTGTTGGCACGGGCTTTGAAGCTTTCTTT.